The present entry profiles one TCR beta chain with its context. Extracted from the samples, RNA was reverse transcribed into cDNA to serve as the sequencing template. Sequencing used immunoSEQ multiplex PCR; TCRdb keeps in-frame clones, though not all of them. The data contain about 220,000 clones, around 57% of them singletons. The treatment denotes: oral pan-JAK inhibitor, 5-10 mg twice daily. The source of the sample is a study of CD8+ T cells in alopecia areata. Trimming left V 4 bases short and J 1 base short, with 10 bases between. This CDR3 comprises 14 residues. In germline, CDR1 is LNHNV, CDR2 YYDKDF (reference sequence).

The sample in question was CD4+ T cells sorted from blood, obtained at week 4, from a patient treated with tofacitinib. This sequence was found in a human donor with alopecia areata. The V call is TRBV15, the J call TRBJ2-5; D possibly corresponds to TRBD2 (5 bases). The CDR3 nucleotides read TGTGCCACCAGCAAGAAGGGAGTCCAAGAGACCCAGTACTTC. Protein sequence: CATSKKGVQETQYF.